The 2 T cell receptor beta chains below were found in one sample sequenced in a study of human T cells and chemical hapten exposure. Time point here: patch test 1, 2 weeks after DPC sensitization. Treatment described: therapeutic diphenylcyclopropenone sensitization with weekly scalp DPC. TCRdb re-analysed the RACE reads in MiXCR, keeping a single row per CDR3 protein. The sample shows roughly 70,000 distinct CDR3 sequences, 32% of them seen only once. The sample was whole blood, taken in connection with sensitization to the hapten diphenylcyclopropenone (DPC). The receptors were gathered from a man aged 35 to 55 with alopecia areata. Some clones in this sample may be carry-over from other donors' samples.

This chain joins TRBV20-1 and TRBJ2-7; no firm D call. Germline V gene sequence: CDR1 DFQATT, CDR2 SNEGSKA (reference sequence). The ends were cut back, 1 base at V and 0 bases at J, with 10 bases in the middle. The CDR3 covers 14 residues. This CDR3 is CSARGFTTSYEQYF. As DNA, the CDR3 is TGCAGTGCTAGAGGGTTTACTACCTCCTACGAGCAGTACTTC.

This clonotype was recorded a few times. V gene TRBV6-6 combines with J gene TRBJ2-7; 7 bases fit TRBD2. Germline V lookup: CDR1 MNHNY, CDR2 SVGAGI (reference sequence). The CDR3 has 17 amino acids. Trimming removed 2 bases from V and 1 base from J; junction bases left unmatched: 11. As DNA, the CDR3 is TGTGCCAGCAGTTACGCGGCTAGCGGTGACACATCCTACGAGCAGTACTTC. The encoded protein is CASSYAASGDTSYEQYF.